A selection of T cell receptor beta chains follows, all from one sample in a study of T cells in Graves' hyperthyroidism and ophthalmopathy. TCRdb itself ran the multiplex PCR reads through MiXCR, one entry per CDR3 protein. The table shows a few hundred thousand distinct CDR3 sequences, with 15% to 20% occurring only once. The sequenced sample was blood. Source of these receptors: a woman aged 35 to 49 with Graves' ophthalmopathy. Both conserved end residues are part of each CDR3. The D gene is left open where the match is weak. Not all rows give a size; the values are once, few, many and, for expanded clones, a class.

v_gene	d_gene	j_gene	abundance	CDR3nt	CDR3aa
TRBV18	-	TRBJ2-4	-	TGTGCCAGCTCACCACTCAGCAGGGGACATCAGACCAAAAACATTCAGTACTTC	CASSPLSRGHQTKNIQYF
TRBV27	TRBD1	TRBJ1-1	many	TGTGCCAGCAGGGTGGGACAGGGGGCACGGAACACTGAAGCTTTCTTT	CASRVGQGARNTEAFF
TRBV7-9	-	TRBJ1-6	-	TGTGCCAGCAGCTTAACCCAGGGCGTTCATTCACCCCTCCACTTT	CASSLTQGVHSPLHF
TRBV6-1	-	TRBJ2-1	few	TGTGCCAGCTCTCGGGACTTCGAGACCAATGAGCAGTTCTTC	CASSRDFETNEQFF
TRBV20-1	-	TRBJ1-2	few	TGCAGTGCTAGAGATAGGGCAGGGACACCCTACACCTTC	CSARDRAGTPYTF
TRBV12-3/TRBV12-4	-	TRBJ2-7	-	TGTGCCAGCAGTTTTCATAAGGGGGAGCAGTACTTC	CASSFHKGEQYF
TRBV5-1	TRBD1	TRBJ1-1	many	TGCGCCAGCAGCTTTGGGACAGGGCAAGCCAACACTGAAGCTTTCTTT	CASSFGTGQANTEAFF
TRBV20-1	TRBD1	TRBJ2-7	-	TGCAGTGCTAGTGGACAGGTAGGGGACGAGCAGTACTTC	CSASGQVGDEQYF
TRBV9	-	TRBJ1-1	many	TGTGCCAGCAGCGTAGTTGACGACGCTGAAGCTTTCTTT	CASSVVDDAEAFF
TRBV5-1	-	TRBJ2-6	many	TGTGCCAGCAGCCTCGACCCATCTGGGGCCAACGTCCTGACTTTC	CASSLDPSGANVLTF
TRBV6-1	TRBD2	TRBJ2-3	-	TGTGCCAGCAGGCTAGCGGGATCAGATACGCAGTATTTT	CASRLAGSDTQYF
TRBV5-1	-	TRBJ2-7	-	TGCGCCAGCAGCTTTACACCCCGGGACACCTCCTCCTACGAGCAGTACTTC	CASSFTPRDTSSYEQYF
TRBV6-2/TRBV6-3	-	TRBJ1-5	many	TGTGCCAGCAGCAGGGGTTTCGGCAATCAGCCCCAGCATTTT	CASSRGFGNQPQHF
TRBV30	-	TRBJ2-2	few	TGTGCCTGCGGGACTGGGCACACTGCGAACACCGGGGAGCTGTTTTTT	CACGTGHTANTGELFF
TRBV27	-	TRBJ2-5	-	TGTGCCAGCAGTTCCCATTATGGAGAGACCCAGTACTTC	CASSSHYGETQYF
TRBV2	TRBD2	TRBJ2-3	many	TGTGCCAGCAGTGAAGGCGGGAGAGATACGCAGTATTTT	CASSEGGRDTQYF
TRBV27	-	TRBJ1-2	many	TGTGCCAGCGGAACCCAGGGTTACTATGGCTACACCTTC	CASGTQGYYGYTF
TRBV5-8	TRBD1	TRBJ1-1	few	TGTGCCAGCAGCCCGGGACAGGGGCGGGCCATGAACACTGAAGCTTTCTTT	CASSPGQGRAMNTEAFF
TRBV29-1	TRBD1	TRBJ1-4	-	TGCAGCGTCGCACGTACAGGGGAAGAAAAACTGTTTTTT	CSVARTGEEKLFF
TRBV20-1	TRBD2	TRBJ2-7	-	TGCAGTGCTAGAGATGGGACTAGCGGGGTGTCTGTTTCCTACGAGCAGTACTTC	CSARDGTSGVSVSYEQYF
TRBV19	-	TRBJ2-5	once	TGTGCCAGTAGTATATGGGGTGAGACCCAGTACTTC	CASSIWGETQYF
TRBV9	TRBD1	TRBJ1-4	-	TGTGCCAGCAGCGCGGATTCCGGGACAGGGTTCGAAAAACTGTTTTTT	CASSADSGTGFEKLFF
TRBV2	-	TRBJ1-5	few	TGTGCCAGCAGATACAGACCCTCTAGCAATCAGCCCCAGCATTTT	CASRYRPSSNQPQHF
TRBV6-1	TRBD1	TRBJ1-4	many	TGTGCCAGCAGTCCAGACAGGGCAACTAATGAAAAACTGTTTTTT	CASSPDRATNEKLFF
TRBV20-1	-	TRBJ1-2	few	TGCAGTGCTAGCGAAGTCTATGGCTACACCTTC	CSASEVYGYTF
TRBV28	-	TRBJ1-1	few	TGTGCCAGCAACTCCCCTTCTTCCGATCAAGCTTTCTTT	CASNSPSSDQAFF
TRBV7-2	TRBD1	TRBJ1-5	-	TGTGCCAGCAGCTCGGACAGGCTTAGCAATCAGCCCCAGCATTTT	CASSSDRLSNQPQHF
TRBV11-2	TRBD1	TRBJ2-7	many	TGTGCCAGCAGCTTAGGCCGGGACAGCCTAACCTACGAGCAGTACTTC	CASSLGRDSLTYEQYF
TRBV28	TRBD1	TRBJ2-1	many	TGTGCCAGCAAGGCAGGGGGTACGGACAATGAGCAGTTCTTC	CASKAGGTDNEQFF
TRBV28	-	TRBJ2-1	-	TGTGCCAGCAGTTTAAGTGAAAACGAGCAGTTCTTC	CASSLSENEQFF